These 23 T cell receptor beta chains originate from one sample sequenced in a study of blood T cell repertoires in COVID-19. The table came from immunoSEQ multiplex PCR; TCRdb's copy has only in-frame clones and leaves some out. Among roughly 150,000 clones listed, around four fifths were seen once. The specimen sequenced was PBMCs or T cells enriched from blood (not recorded which). The receptors were sampled from a woman aged 35 to 49 who had recovered from COVID-19.

This rearrangement joins TRBV5-1 to TRBJ2-5; 9 nucleotides match TRBD1. Germline-derived CDR1 and CDR2 are SGHRS and YFSETQ. The V gene end was trimmed by 2 bases and the J gene end by 5 bases; junction bases not matched to a gene: 10. CDR3 length equals 16 residues. CDR3: CASSFGTGQGAETQYF. Here the CDR3 DNA reads TGCGCCAGCAGCTTCGGGACGGGACAGGGTGCCGAGACCCAGTACTTC.

This CDR3 is CASGTGLNEQFF. CDR3 coding DNA: TGTGCCAGCGGGACAGGGCTAAATGAGCAGTTCTTC. V and J are TRBV13 and TRBJ2-1; 9 bases align to TRBD1. In germline, CDR1 is PRHDT, CDR2 FYEKMQ (reference sequence). The ends lost 8 bases at V and 7 bases at J; junction bases unmatched: 3. The CDR3 totals 12 residues.

The rearrangement links TRBV27 to TRBJ1-4, with 10 bases lining up with TRBD1. The CDR3 runs to 15 residues. V lost 7 bases to trimming and J lost 0 bases; unmatched junction nucleotides: 2. CDR1 and CDR2 from the germline V gene are MNHEY and SMNVEV (reference sequence). CDR3 region: CASKDRGSTNEKLFF. CDR3 in DNA: TGTGCCAGCAAGGACAGGGGGTCAACTAATGAAAAACTGTTTTTT.

The chain combines TRBV2 with TRBJ1-1; 7 nucleotides line up with TRBD1. The V and J ends lost 8 bases and 1 base, in that order; junction bases with no gene match: 7. The CDR3 has 14 residues. From germline, CDR1 is SNHLY and CDR2 FYNNEI. The CDR3 DNA reads TGTGCCAGCTCCCGGGACAGAAGGAACACTGAAGCTTTCTTT. Its translation is CASSRDRRNTEAFF.

This sequence joins TRBV27 and TRBJ2-2; TRBD1 matches 7 bases. V gave up 6 bases and J gave up 4 bases; unmatched junction bases: 5. Germline CDR1 and CDR2: MNHEY and SMNVEV (reference sequence). The CDR3 is made up of 14 amino acids. CDR3 loop: CASSRQGSTGELFF. The CDR3 coding sequence is TGTGCCAGCAGCCGACAGGGTAGCACCGGGGAGCTGTTTTTT.

The chain is built from TRBV3-1 (or the pseudogene TRBV3-2) and TRBJ2-7; D may be TRBD1 (5 bases). The CDR3 totals 16 residues. Per germline, CDR1 LGHDT and CDR2 YNNKEL (reference sequence). V dropped 4 bases and J dropped 7 bases, with 23 bases sitting between them. CDR3 DNA: TGTGCCAGCAGCCCAAGGTCCCAGGGATCCCTACGGGAGCAGTACTTC. Translated, it gives CASSPRSQGSLREQYF.

The chain carries TRBV12-3 or TRBV12-4 and TRBJ2-7; maybe TRBD1 (6 bases). V was clipped by 4 bases and J by 3 bases, with 10 bases between them. The CDR3 is 13 amino acids. The CDR3, as DNA: TGTGCCAGCAGTTCGGACAGATTCTACGAGCAGTACTTC. This translates into CASSSDRFYEQYF.

This chain links TRBV7-8 with TRBJ1-1; tentatively, D is TRBD1 (5 bases). Trimming removed 2 bases at V and 1 base at J, with 14 bases between. Germline loops: CDR1 SGHVS, CDR2 FQNEAQ. This CDR3 contains 16 residues. This CDR3 reads CASSLNAGWTNTEAFF. For the CDR3, the DNA is TGTGCCAGCAGCTTAAATGCAGGGTGGACGAACACTGAAGCTTTCTTT.

The rearrangement uses TRBV12-3 or TRBV12-4 and TRBJ1-1; maybe TRBD1 (6 bases). Trimming removed 3 bases at V and 6 bases at J, with 8 bases between. The CDR3 is 12 residues long. In DNA form, the CDR3 reads TGTGCCAGCAGTTTGAACAGGGCTGAAGCTTTCTTT. Translating it yields CASSLNRAEAFF.

The chain couples TRBV5-4 to TRBJ1-1; maybe TRBD1 (6 bases). Trimming removed 9 bases at V and 1 base at J, with 10 bases between. CDR1 and CDR2 (germline): SGHNT, YYREEE (reference sequence). The CDR3 has 12 residues. The DNA of the CDR3 is TGTGCCATACGCAGGGGGAACACTGAAGCTTTCTTT. This codes for CAIRRGNTEAFF.

Written as DNA, the CDR3 is TGTGCCAGCAGCTCAGGACATAGCTCTGGAAACACCATATATTTT. Encoded protein: CASSSGHSSGNTIYF. The chain has TRBV11-2 and TRBJ1-3; possible D gene TRBD1, 5 bases. CDR1 and CDR2 (germline): SGHAT, FQNNGV. The CDR3 is made up of 15 amino acids. V was cut by 4 bases and J by 0 bases, with 10 bases left in between. The full variable domain, with the rest looked up from reference TRBV11-2 and TRBJ1-3, is EAGVAQSPRYKIIEKRQSVAFWCNPISGHATLYWYQQILGQGPKLLIQFQNNGVVDDSQLPKDRFSAERLKGVDSTLKIQPAKLEDSAVYLCASSSGHSSGNTIYFGEGSWLTVV.

The chain employs TRBV10-3 and TRBJ2-3; no clear D gene. This CDR3 spans 12 amino acids. V lost 4 bases, J lost 2 bases, and 4 bases lay in between. CDR1 is ENHRY, CDR2 SYGVKD, per germline. The CDR3: CAISVATDTQYF. For the CDR3, the DNA is TGTGCCATCAGTGTGGCCACAGATACGCAGTATTTT.

The chain has TRBV5-1 and TRBJ1-6; possibly TRBD1 for D (5 bases). Germline assignment: CDR1 SGHRS and CDR2 YFSETQ. This CDR3 spans 14 amino acids. V lost 5 bases, J lost 10 bases, and 16 bases lay in between. DNA of the CDR3: TGCGCCAGCAGGACGGGGGGGAGAATGTCACCCCTCCACTTT. It encodes CASRTGGRMSPLHF.

The rearrangement links TRBV10-3 to TRBJ2-3, with 8 bases matching TRBD2. Unmatched junction bases numbered 8, after V lost 10 bases and J lost 2 bases. The CDR3 length is 14 residues. Germline V gene lookup returns CDR1 ENHRY and CDR2 SYGVKD. CDR3: CATRGLGLTDTQYF. DNA for the CDR3: TGTGCCACTAGGGGACTAGGCCTCACAGATACGCAGTATTTT.

The chain has TRBV27 and TRBJ1-6, with D possibly TRBD1 on 6 matching bases. The CDR3 totals 16 residues. The V end lost 4 bases, the J end lost 5 bases, and 15 bases lay between the germline ends. Germline V gene sequence: CDR1 MNHEY, CDR2 SMNVEV (reference sequence). The CDR3 loop is CASSSADRLHNSPLHF. The CDR3 DNA reads TGTGCCAGCAGTTCCGCCGACAGGCTTCATAATTCACCCCTCCACTTT.

The chain couples TRBV6-1 to TRBJ1-1, with 9 bases aligning to TRBD1. The CDR3 runs 13 residues. With V trimmed by 5 bases and J by 8 bases, 6 bases remained unmatched. Germline V gives CDR1 MNHNS, CDR2 SASEGT. The CDR3 sequence: CASSYPGQGEAFF. The CDR3 DNA sequence: TGTGCCAGCAGTTATCCCGGACAGGGGGAAGCTTTCTTT.

The chain combines TRBV18 with TRBJ2-1; 7 positions agree with TRBD2. J gave up 2 bases and V 3 bases, and 4 bases lay outside the gene matches. The V gene's germline CDR1 is KGHSH and CDR2 LQKENI. The CDR3 is made up of 15 amino acids. CDR3 protein: CASSPSSGTYNEQFF. The CDR3 DNA reads as TGTGCCAGCTCACCGTCGAGCGGGACCTACAATGAGCAGTTCTTC.

The genes are TRBV5-1 and TRBJ2-5, with D perhaps TRBD1 (5 bases). The length of the CDR3 is 14 residues. V gave up 7 bases and J gave up 3 bases, with 16 bases separating them. Germline V gene sequence: CDR1 SGHRS, CDR2 YFSETQ. This chain's CDR3 is CASSRQGPEETQYF. For the CDR3, the DNA is TGCGCCAGCTCTCGGCAGGGTCCGGAAGAGACCCAGTACTTC.

V is TRBV7-8 and J is TRBJ2-5; maybe TRBD1 (6 bases). The germline V gene encodes CDR1 SGHVS and CDR2 FQNEAQ. Trimming removed 5 bases from V and 0 bases from J, with 10 bases in between. CDR3 length: 14 amino acids. The CDR3 coding sequence is TGTGCCAGCAGCCGGCAGGGGAACCAAGAGACCCAGTACTTC. Encoded protein: CASSRQGNQETQYF. The full variable domain, in which reference TRBV7-8 and TRBJ2-5 provide the parts outside the CDR3, is GAGVSQSPRYKVAKRGQDVALRCDPISGHVSLFWYQQALGQGPEFLTYFQNEAQLDKSGLPSDRFFAERPEGSVSTLKIQRTQQEDSAVYLCASSRQGNQETQYFGPGTRLLVL.

The chain has TRBV5-6 and TRBJ1-5; the D gene is possibly TRBD1 (6 bases). CDR1 and CDR2 from the germline V gene are SGHDT and YYEEEE. V was clipped by 4 bases and J by 0 bases, with 17 bases between them. The CDR3 runs 17 residues. The CDR3 loop is CASSPSGAGVSNQPQHF. DNA of the CDR3: TGTGCCAGCAGCCCCTCAGGGGCAGGGGTTAGCAATCAGCCCCAGCATTTT.

The chain has TRBV5-4 and TRBJ2-2, with 15 bases matching TRBD2. V lost 3 bases to trimming and J lost 7 bases; unmatched junction nucleotides: 7. Germline lookup yields CDR1 SGHNT and CDR2 YYREEE (reference sequence). The CDR3 loop spans 17 amino acids. CDR3 amino acids: CASSSKGLAGGVGELFF. The CDR3 nucleotides read TGTGCCAGCAGCTCAAAGGGACTAGCGGGAGGCGTCGGGGAGCTGTTTTTT.

This chain links TRBV15 with TRBJ2-5; D ambiguous. Germline CDR1 LNHNV, CDR2 YYDKDF (reference sequence). This CDR3 is built from 12 residues. V gave up 0 bases and J gave up 8 bases, with 7 bases separating them. CDR3 sequence reads: CATSRDSSTQYF. DNA of the CDR3: TGTGCCACCAGCAGAGATAGCTCAACCCAGTACTTC.

CDR3 loop: CASSRSGGAGNEQFF. The CDR3 nucleotides read TGTGCCAGCAGCCGTAGCGGGGGGGCGGGCAATGAGCAGTTCTTC. The gene calls are TRBV7-2 and TRBJ2-1; TRBD2 matches at 11 bases. CDR1 is SGHTA and CDR2 is FQGNSA in the germline V gene. V was pared by 5 bases and J by 6 bases, with 6 bases of the junction left unmatched. The CDR3 is made up of 15 amino acids.